A selection of T cell receptor beta chains follows, all from one sample in a study of T cell responses to AZD1222 COVID-19 vaccine. The assay was immunoSEQ multiplex PCR, and TCRdb's table has in-frame clones only and misses some. The sample consists of approximately 150,000 clones, 85% to 90% of them appearing once. Material: peripheral blood, obtained on day 0 of AZD1222 vaccination. These receptors were obtained from an adult in good health. Each CDR3 is given with its conserved first and last residue. D genes are given only for firm matches. A row's size may be missing; if present it is once, few, many or a size class.

clone_size,j_call,d_call,v_call,cdr3_nt,cdr3_aa
NA,TRBJ1-2,TRBD1,TRBV27,TGTGCCAGCAGCGACAGGGTTGACTATGGCTACACCTTC,CASSDRVDYGYTF
NA,TRBJ1-3,NA,TRBV2,TGTGCCAGCAGTGAATCGAGGGACTCTGGAAACACCATATATTTT,CASSESRDSGNTIYF
NA,TRBJ2-1,TRBD2,TRBV12-5,TGTGCTAGTGGCCCCTCCAGTGGTAGCGGGGAGGGTTCCTACAATGAGCAGTTCTTC,CASGPSSGSGEGSYNEQFF
once,TRBJ1-6,NA,TRBV5-8,TGTGCCAGCAGCTTGGTCTTCGGGGTTGGTTCACCCCTCCACTTT,CASSLVFGVGSPLHF
NA,TRBJ1-3,NA,TRBV9,TGTGCCAGCAGCGTAGACGGGTACGGAAACACCATATATTTT,CASSVDGYGNTIYF
NA,TRBJ1-3,NA,TRBV2,TGTGCCAGCAGATCAGGAAACACCATATATTTT,CASRSGNTIYF
NA,TRBJ1-5,TRBD1,TRBV7-8,TGTGCCAGCAGCCCGGGACAGATCAATCAGCCCCAGCATTTT,CASSPGQINQPQHF
NA,TRBJ1-3,NA,TRBV15,TGTGCCACCAGCGATGGAAACACCATATATTTT,CATSDGNTIYF
NA,TRBJ1-4,NA,TRBV28,TGTGCCAGCAGTCCCACGGGGCGGGAAAAACTGTTTTTT,CASSPTGREKLFF
NA,TRBJ1-6,NA,TRBV7-2,TGTGCCAGCAGCTCAGGTCAGGGGTTATCACCCCTCCACTTT,CASSSGQGLSPLHF
NA,TRBJ1-3,NA,TRBV6-5,TGTGCCAGCAGTATCGGCGGAATAGCTGGAAACACCATATATTTT,CASSIGGIAGNTIYF
NA,TRBJ2-7,NA,TRBV3-1/TRBV3-2,TGTGCCAGCAGCCAAGACCGACACTTC,CASSQDRHF
NA,TRBJ1-1,TRBD1,TRBV9,TGTGCCAGCAGCGTAGCCGAACAGGGGACTGAAGCTTTCTTT,CASSVAEQGTEAFF
NA,TRBJ1-5,TRBD1,TRBV28,TGTGCCAGCAGTCCCGGGACAGTGAATCAGCCCCAGCATTTT,CASSPGTVNQPQHF
NA,TRBJ1-6,TRBD1,TRBV27,TGTGCCAGCAGTTTAGGGGGACAGGGCCGAGGTTATTATAATTCACCCCTCCACTTT,CASSLGGQGRGYYNSPLHF
once,TRBJ1-6,NA,TRBV6-5,TGTGCCAGCAGTTACGACGGGCCTCTGGGATCACCCCTCCACTTT,CASSYDGPLGSPLHF
NA,TRBJ2-1,TRBD2,TRBV9,TGTGCCAGCAGCTCGCTAGCGGGAGGGTACAATGAGCAGTTCTTC,CASSSLAGGYNEQFF
NA,TRBJ1-3,NA,TRBV7-8,TGTGCCAGCAGCTTAGGTTTCTCTGGAAACACCATATATTTT,CASSLGFSGNTIYF
NA,TRBJ2-1,TRBD1,TRBV30,TGTGCCTGGAGTGTGGGACAGCTTAATGAGCAGTTCTTC,CAWSVGQLNEQFF
NA,TRBJ1-1,TRBD1,TRBV19,TGTGCCAGTAGTGGGAAAGCCACAGGGGGCGTTTATGTGAACACTGAAGCTTTCTTT,CASSGKATGGVYVNTEAFF
NA,TRBJ1-1,TRBD1,TRBV6-1,TGTGCCAGCAGAGAAGACAGGGTTAGCACTGAAGCTTTCTTT,CASREDRVSTEAFF
NA,TRBJ1-1,NA,TRBV6-5,TGTGCCAGCAGTCCAGGGGTTCGGACTGAAGCTTTCTTT,CASSPGVRTEAFF
NA,TRBJ1-1,NA,TRBV6-5,TGTGCCAGCACCAAGGACATCAAGGGGGCTTTCTTT,CASTKDIKGAFF
few,TRBJ1-5,NA,TRBV5-6,TGTGCCAGCAGCCTAGGACACAGCAATCAGCCCCAGCATTTT,CASSLGHSNQPQHF
NA,TRBJ1-5,NA,TRBV11-2,TGTGCCAGCAGCTCTGGCCCGGACATCAATCAGCCCCAGCATTTT,CASSSGPDINQPQHF
NA,TRBJ2-3,NA,TRBV9,TGTGCCAGCAGCGTTAAATCGGGAGCCGATCCGCAGTATTTT,CASSVKSGADPQYF
NA,TRBJ1-1,NA,TRBV7-8,TGTGCCAGCAGCCCCAACGGGGCGAGACAGAACACTGAAGCTTTCTTT,CASSPNGARQNTEAFF
NA,TRBJ1-1,NA,TRBV7-9,TGTGCCAGCAGCGAGCCTACTGAAGCTTTCTTT,CASSEPTEAFF
NA,TRBJ2-2,NA,TRBV6-1,TGTGCCAGCAGTGAAGGTGCGGGCACAATAAAAACCGGGGAGCTGTTTTTT,CASSEGAGTIKTGELFF
NA,TRBJ2-3,NA,TRBV9,TGTGCCAGCAACAGTTACACAGATACGCAGTATTTT,CASNSYTDTQYF
NA,TRBJ2-7,NA,TRBV11-2,TGTGCCAGCAGCTTACCCTCGGGCGAGCAGTACTTC,CASSLPSGEQYF
NA,TRBJ2-2,NA,TRBV29-1,TGCAGCGTTGGAGGGGACGTGAAGAACACCGGGGAGCTGTTTTTT,CSVGGDVKNTGELFF
NA,TRBJ2-2,TRBD1,TRBV9,TGTGCCAGCAGACTTGGACAGGAGACGAACACCGGGGAGCTGTTTTTT,CASRLGQETNTGELFF
NA,TRBJ1-5,TRBD1,TRBV2,TGTGCCAGCAAGGGGACAGGGGGCGCGTTAAGAAATCAGCCCCAGCATTTT,CASKGTGGALRNQPQHF
NA,TRBJ1-1,TRBD1,TRBV18,TGTGCCAGCCAGGACAGGGACCGGCGGGTAACTGAAGCTTTCTTT,CASQDRDRRVTEAFF
NA,TRBJ2-7,TRBD2,TRBV10-3,TGTGCCATCAGTGGGACTAGCGGATACGAGCAGTACTTC,CAISGTSGYEQYF
NA,TRBJ1-3,NA,TRBV7-2,TGTGCCAGCAGGCCAAGTTCTGGAAACACCATATATTTT,CASRPSSGNTIYF
NA,TRBJ1-6,NA,TRBV20-1,TGCAGTGCTGTCAGCCTTTCACCCCTCCACTTT,CSAVSLSPLHF
once,TRBJ1-2,NA,TRBV29-1,TGCAGCGCCGAAGGAGGGGACTATGGCTACACCTTC,CSAEGGDYGYTF
NA,TRBJ2-4,NA,TRBV25-1,TGTGCCAGCAGTGGGTTAGCCAAAAACATTCAGTACTTC,CASSGLAKNIQYF
few,TRBJ1-5,NA,TRBV7-2,TGTGCCAGCAGCCAAGTCGGCGGGTTTGGCAGCAATCAGCCCCAGCATTTT,CASSQVGGFGSNQPQHF
NA,TRBJ1-1,TRBD1,TRBV6-2/TRBV6-3,TGTGCCAGCAGTTCGTCCCGGGACAGGGTGAAGAACACTGAAGCTTTCTTT,CASSSSRDRVKNTEAFF
NA,TRBJ2-4,TRBD2,TRBV6-5,TGTGCCAGCAGTAGCCCGGCGGGGGACATTCAGTACTTC,CASSSPAGDIQYF
NA,TRBJ1-1,NA,TRBV2,TGTGCCAGCAGTGAACAAGTGAACACTGAAGCTTTCTTT,CASSEQVNTEAFF
NA,TRBJ2-2,TRBD2,TRBV6-6,TGTGCCATCCCGGGACTAGCGGGCCTAAACACCGGGGAGCTGTTTTTT,CAIPGLAGLNTGELFF
NA,TRBJ2-1,NA,TRBV9,TGTGCCAGCAGCGTAATGGGAGGAACCTACAATGAGCAGTTCTTC,CASSVMGGTYNEQFF
NA,TRBJ2-1,NA,TRBV5-8,TGTGCCAGCAGCTTCCGGGGGCCAGCAATGTACAATGAGCAGTTCTTC,CASSFRGPAMYNEQFF
NA,TRBJ2-7,NA,TRBV30,TGTGCCTTCCGGGCGAAGGGCTACGAGCAGTACTTC,CAFRAKGYEQYF
NA,TRBJ2-2,NA,TRBV5-1,TGCGCCAGCAGCTCGAAAGGGGGTCTCACCGGGGAGCTGTTTTTT,CASSSKGGLTGELFF
NA,TRBJ1-2,TRBD1,TRBV11-2,TGTGCCAGCAGCAGAGACAGGGGAGCTAACTATGGCTACACCTTC,CASSRDRGANYGYTF
NA,TRBJ1-2,NA,TRBV2,TGTGCCAGCAGTGATGGGGGCGTCATGGATGGCTACACCTTC,CASSDGGVMDGYTF